The present T cell receptor beta chain was sequenced within a study of CD8 T cells in Susac syndrome. The study's findings and limits: It was acknowledged by the study that relatively few individuals were included in its TCR sequencing and HLA analysis.

On this clonotype itself: The target antigen is unknown.

High-throughput TCR beta sequencing covered peripheral CD8+ and CD4+ T cells. The patients who served as multiple sclerosis controls were treatment-naive and had stable or active relapsing-remitting disease that fulfilled the revised McDonald criteria. Reverse transcription of roughly 0.45 to 1 ug RNA used random hexamers. MiXCR, run by TCRdb on the immunoSEQ multiplex PCR reads, gives a single entry per CDR3 protein. The sample has about 66,000 distinct CDR3 sequences; about 94% are singletons. This CDR3 has 14 amino acids. The V and J ends lost 1 base and 2 bases respectively, with 9 bases between them. Looked up from germline, CDR1 is LGHDT and CDR2 is YNNKEL (reference sequence).

The chain couples TRBV3-1 to TRBJ2-7; a weak D match, TRBD1 (5 bases). The TCR comes from a human donor with multiple sclerosis. Sequencing input: CD8+ T cells from PBMCs. The CDR3 DNA is TGTGCCAGCAGCCAAGCCCTGACAGCCTACGAGCAGTACTTC. This gives the protein CASSQALTAYEQYF.